This TCR beta chain is from a study of vaccination effects on CD4 cells after COVID-19. Using viral peptide pools, the ViraFEST assay grew out antigen-specific CD4+ T cells prior to sequencing. The culture ran for nine to ten days, and then CD4+ T cells were isolated. Testing of the vaccine recipients showed negative nucleocapsid antibodies and no prior SARS-CoV-2 infection. The authors replaced half the medium with IL-2 medium on days 3 and 7. Points on this clone: As yet, its antigen is unknown.

TCRdb's table, derived via immunoSEQ multiplex PCR, lists solely in-frame clones and lacks some. The sample consists of 50,000 to 65,000 clones, 75% to 90% of them appearing once. The CDR3 spans 15 residues. The V end lost 4 bases, the J end lost 1 base, and 10 bases lay between the germline ends. CDR1 SEHNR and CDR2 FQNEAQ come from the germline V gene (reference sequence). Here the sequenced sample was CD4+ T cells from PBMCs cultured with HCoV-229E spike peptides, taken before COVID-19 vaccination. The chain employs TRBV7-9 and TRBJ2-2; D remains unclear. The sequence derives from a human donor who received a COVID-19 vaccine. CDR3 region: CASSSPGQNTGELFF. The CDR3, as DNA: TGTGCCAGCAGCTCCCCGGGTCAGAACACCGGGGAGCTGTTTTTT.